The sequence of this T cell receptor beta chain was determined in a study of blood T cell repertoires in COVID-19. Study in general: Whether acute or convalescent, the COVID-19 samples came from the United States, Italy and Spain. The analysed material was cDNA or gDNA that came from T cells, B-cell-depleted T cells, or PBMCs.

In the original analysis: Estimates of nucleated cell counts were drawn from the amplification of reference gene primers. TCRdb keeps only in-frame clones here, not all; method: immunoSEQ multiplex PCR. V, J and clone size reflect that table, while D and trimming were determined from the DNA. The top ten hold 3.5% of the sample, which has around 60,000 clones, roughly 88% seen once. The germline V gene encodes CDR1 LGHDT and CDR2 YNNKEL (reference sequence). The V and J ends lost 1 base and 4 bases, in that order; junction bases with no gene match: 4. The length of the CDR3 is 15 residues. This sequence originates from a man aged 50 or older with active COVID-19. This chain uses TRBV3-1 (or the pseudogene TRBV3-2) with TRBJ1-2, with 9 bases aligning to TRBD1. Sequencing was done on a sample of peripheral blood. CDR3 coding DNA: TGTGCCAGCAGCCAAGCAGGGACAGGGCCCTATGGCTACACCTTC. Residues: CASSQAGTGPYGYTF.